This T cell receptor (beta chain) was profiled in a study of neurological immune-mediated disorders. This clonotype was observed at least ten times. Germline CDR1 is ENHRY and CDR2 is SYGVKD. The J segment lost 1 base and the V segment lost 2 bases, leaving 2 bases of the junction unmatched. CDR3 length: 16 amino acids. TCRdb fed the 5' RACE reads into MiXCR, producing one record per CDR3 protein. The sample has 15,000 to 20,000 distinct CDR3 sequences; about 10% are singletons. The chain employs TRBV10-3 and TRBJ2-1, with 10 bases lining up with TRBD2. This clonotype was sampled from a woman between 45 and 60 years old in good health. Specimen: CD8+ T cells from blood. As DNA, the CDR3 is TGTGCCATCAGTGAGGGACTAGCGGCTTCCTACAATGAGCAGTTCTTC. This encodes CAISEGLAASYNEQFF.